This entry lists 23 T cell receptor beta chains sequenced from one sample in a study of post-analysis software for immune sequencing data. Study results and limitations: There were five TRBV segments more frequent in patients than controls, and TRBV5-6, TRBV5-1 and TRBV20-1 were among them.

cDNA libraries of TCR beta carried unique molecular identifiers. TCRdb fed the PCR reads into MiXCR, producing one record per CDR3 protein. Counted here are approximately 660,000 distinct CDR3 sequences, 59% occurring once; the ten biggest clones make up approximately 10%. No antigen has been assigned to these receptors. The sequenced sample consisted of blood. The receptors originated from a girl aged 2 to 10 with multiple sclerosis.

The sample holds a few counts of this clonotype. The J gene is TRBJ2-3, the V gene TRBV5-5; weak D call: TRBD2 (5 bases). The CDR3 has 14 amino acids. The germline V gene encodes CDR1 SGHKS and CDR2 YYEKEE (reference sequence). The V and J ends lost 0 bases and 2 bases respectively, with 7 bases between them. The CDR3 DNA reads as TGTGCCAGCAGCTTGGTTCTAGCCACAGATACGCAGTATTTT. The encoded protein is CASSLVLATDTQYF.

This chain connects TRBV27 to TRBJ2-7; D is ambiguous. The CDR3 contains 13 residues. Trimming shortened V by 0 bases and J by 3 bases, and 6 bases separated the two germline ends. Germline loops: CDR1 MNHEY, CDR2 SMNVEV (reference sequence). The CDR3 DNA sequence: TGTGCCAGCAGTTTATCTTACGACTACGAGCAGTACTTC. This sequence encodes CASSLSYDYEQYF.

The V gene is TRBV12-3 or TRBV12-4, the J gene TRBJ1-4; TRBD1 matches 9 bases. Trimming cost V 6 bases and J 8 bases; bases outside gene matches: 4. The CDR3 loop spans 13 amino acids. The CDR3 spells CASRGTGKEKLFF. In DNA, the CDR3 is TGTGCCAGCAGGGGGACAGGGAAAGAAAAACTGTTTTTT.

The chain combines TRBV7-2 with TRBJ2-3, with a tentative D call TRBD1 (7 bases). The CDR3 totals 14 residues. The V end was cut by 8 bases, the J end by 6 bases, with 18 bases between. Germline CDR1 SGHTA, CDR2 FQGNSA. For the CDR3, the DNA is TGTGCCAGCGGTCCAGGGGGGAGAGGGGATACGCAGTATTTT. Amino acid sequence: CASGPGGRGDTQYF.

Comments on this clonotype: One end of the junction does not line up with germline, which may come from a read error. The chain recombines TRBV12-3 or TRBV12-4 with TRBJ1-2; D is possibly TRBD1 (6 bases). This CDR3 spans 14 amino acids. The CDR3 reads CASSLEVGHSGYIF. The CDR3 region has the DNA TGTGCCAGCAGTTTAGAGGTGGGACACAGTGGCTACATCTTC.

The V call is TRBV6-6, the J call TRBJ2-1, with 11 positions matching TRBD2. CDR1 and CDR2 (germline): MNHNY, SVGAGI (reference sequence). The V and J ends lost 6 bases and 3 bases, in that order; junction bases with no gene match: 10. The CDR3 length is 17 residues. CDR3 coding DNA: TGTGCCAGCAGAATGAGCCCGGGACTAGCGGACTACAATGAGCAGTTCTTC. This sequence encodes CASRMSPGLADYNEQFF.

V gene TRBV28 combines with J gene TRBJ1-2; D remains unclear. The CDR3 sequence is 13 residues long. The V end lost 10 bases, the J end lost 3 bases, and 15 bases lay between the germline ends. The V gene's germline CDR1 is MDHEN and CDR2 SYDVKM. CDR3 region: CAISATGDYGYTF. The CDR3 DNA is TGTGCCATCTCAGCCACTGGGGACTATGGCTACACCTTC.

The V and J genes are TRBV6-5 and TRBJ2-1, with a possible D match to TRBD2 (7 bases). The CDR3 spans 16 residues. From germline, CDR1 is MNHEY and CDR2 SVGAGI. Trimming pared 4 bases from V and 0 bases from J, leaving 13 bases between. Written as DNA, the CDR3 is TGTGCCAGCAGTTGGCTTCGGGGGGCCTCCTACAATGAGCAGTTCTTC. Translating it yields CASSWLRGASYNEQFF.

The chain combines TRBV12-3 or TRBV12-4 with TRBJ2-7; TRBD2 agrees at 9 bases. CDR3 size: 14 residues. Trimming removed 5 bases from V and 7 bases from J; junction bases left unmatched: 9. The CDR3 nucleotides are TGTGCCAGCAGTCCTTCAGCGGGGGGCCGAGAGCAGTACTTC. Translating it yields CASSPSAGGREQYF.

The gene calls are TRBV6-5 and TRBJ2-7, with 9 bases aligning to TRBD2. V lost 5 bases, J lost 3 bases, and 5 bases stayed unmatched. Germline V lookup: CDR1 MNHEY, CDR2 SVGAGI. The length of the CDR3 is 14 residues. In DNA form, the CDR3 reads TGTGCCAGCAGTCGACTAGCGGATCACTACGAGCAGTACTTC. It encodes CASSRLADHYEQYF.

V is TRBV20-1 and J is TRBJ2-2; tentatively, D is TRBD1 (6 bases). V was pared by 3 bases and J by 0 bases, with 14 bases between. The CDR3 spans 16 residues. Germline V gives CDR1 DFQATT, CDR2 SNEGSKA (reference sequence). CDR3 in DNA: TGCAGTGCTAGGCCCCGAAGGGGGTCGAACACCGGGGAGCTGTTTTTT. Amino acids: CSARPRRGSNTGELFF.

V usage is TRBV14 and J usage is TRBJ2-1; D remains unclear. Trimming shortened V by 4 bases and J by 12 bases, and 16 bases separated the two germline ends. In germline, CDR1 is SGHDN, CDR2 FVKESK. CDR3 size: 13 residues. This CDR3 reads CASSPLSRSSQFF. The CDR3 DNA sequence: TGTGCCAGCAGCCCGTTAAGTAGATCGTCGCAGTTCTTC.

V usage is TRBV5-4 and J usage is TRBJ2-1; a weak D match, TRBD2 (6 bases). The V gene lost 4 bases and the J gene lost 6 bases, with 20 bases spanning the gap. This CDR3 has 16 residues. Germline V lookup: CDR1 SGHNT, CDR2 YYREEE (reference sequence). In nucleotides, the CDR3 is TGTGCCAGCAGCAGGGAAACTAGCCCTTTAACCAATGAGCAGTTCTTC. Encoded protein: CASSRETSPLTNEQFF.

This clonotype was counted only a few times. The chain recombines TRBV25-1 with TRBJ2-3; unclear D gene. V shed 8 bases and J shed 4 bases, with 13 bases lying between them. The V gene's germline CDR1 is MGHDK and CDR2 SYGVNS. CDR3 length equals 13 residues. As DNA, the CDR3 is TGTGCCAGCTCTTCCCCTTGGGCAGATACGCAGTATTTT. Protein product: CASSSPWADTQYF.

This clonotype appeared a single time. The chain is built from TRBV15 and TRBJ2-1, with TRBD1 as a possible D gene (5 bases). Trimming stripped 5 bases from V and 0 bases from J, with 14 bases between. The CDR3 totals 16 residues. Germline V gives CDR1 LNHNV, CDR2 YYDKDF (reference sequence). The chain's CDR3 is CATSGGAAVSYNEQFF. In DNA form, the CDR3 reads TGTGCCACCAGCGGTGGGGCGGCTGTCTCCTACAATGAGCAGTTCTTC.

The rearrangement links TRBV6-6 to TRBJ2-1; D unclear. The germline gives CDR1 MNHNY, CDR2 SVGAGI (reference sequence). V lost 6 bases and J lost 8, with 8 bases in between. CDR3 length equals 11 residues. The CDR3, as DNA: TGTGCCAGCAGGCTAGACCATGAGCAGTTCTTC. This translates into CASRLDHEQFF.

This clonotype has a handful of counts. The chain couples TRBV29-1 to TRBJ2-1; TRBD2 is a possible D gene (5 bases). This CDR3 spans 12 amino acids. Between the trimmed V and J ends, which lost 1 base and 10 bases, there was a span of 11 bases. Germline V gene data show CDR1 as SQVTM and CDR2 as ANQGSEA. The CDR3 sequence: CSVEGQAAEQFF. CDR3 nucleotide sequence: TGCAGCGTTGAAGGGCAAGCGGCCGAGCAGTTCTTC.

V and J are TRBV15 and TRBJ2-1, with D perhaps matching TRBD1 or TRBD2 (5 bases each). V lost 5 bases and J 7 bases, leaving 9 bases between the germline ends. Germline CDR1 LNHNV, CDR2 YYDKDF (reference sequence). There are 12 residues in the CDR3. The CDR3 reads CATSEWGNEQFF. The CDR3 region has the DNA TGTGCCACCAGCGAGTGGGGGAATGAGCAGTTCTTC.

V is TRBV29-1 and J is TRBJ2-7; 11 nucleotides line up with TRBD2. The CDR3 loop spans 16 amino acids. Per germline, CDR1 SQVTM and CDR2 ANQGSEA. The V and J ends lost 7 bases and 10 bases, in that order; junction bases with no gene match: 21. CDR3: CSAVGTQRLAGSDQYF. CDR3 coding DNA: TGCAGCGCTGTAGGGACACAACGACTAGCGGGATCCGACCAGTACTTC.

The rearrangement joins TRBV12-3 or TRBV12-4 to TRBJ2-1; TRBD2 matches at 11 bases. The CDR3 runs to 17 residues. Unmatched junction bases numbered 15, after V lost 5 bases and J lost 9 bases. The DNA for the CDR3 is TGTGCCAGCAGTCGAACTAAAGCCACTAGCGGGAGTGGTGAGCAGTTCTTC. Residues: CASSRTKATSGSGEQFF.

The chain employs TRBV15 and TRBJ1-2; 10 bases align to TRBD1. This CDR3 comprises 18 residues. The ends lost 0 bases at V and 0 bases at J; junction bases unmatched: 7. Germline V gene sequence: CDR1 LNHNV, CDR2 YYDKDF (reference sequence). The CDR3: CATSRDSGTGVTNYGYTF. As DNA, the CDR3 is TGTGCCACCAGCAGAGATTCAGGGACAGGGGTTACTAACTATGGCTACACCTTC.

In this sample, this clonotype turned up many times. The chain recombines TRBV6-4 with TRBJ2-3; D tentatively reads TRBD1 or TRBD2 (5 bases each). V was pared by 6 bases and J by 1 base, with 17 bases between. Germline V gene lookup returns CDR1 MRHNA and CDR2 SNTAGT. This CDR3 spans 16 amino acids. The DNA of the CDR3 is TGTGCCAGCAGCCCCGGGACCACCTTTGGCACAGATACGCAGTATTTT. Protein sequence: CASSPGTTFGTDTQYF.

The chain joins TRBV7-2 to TRBJ2-7; possibly TRBD1 for D (5 bases). The CDR3 has 14 residues. CDR1 is SGHTA, CDR2 FQGNSA, per germline. V lost 4 bases and J lost 2, with 12 bases in between. CDR3 sequence: CASSSRQPAYEQYF. Here the CDR3 DNA reads TGTGCCAGCAGCTCCCGACAGCCGGCCTACGAGCAGTACTTC.